This T cell receptor beta chain is drawn from a study of shared clonotypes between healthy human individuals. V shed 1 base and J 2 bases; nucleotides not matched to a gene: 9. Germline CDR1 LGHNA, CDR2 YNFKEQ. The CDR3 has 19 amino acids. Here immunoSEQ multiplex PCR was the method, and the copy in TCRdb shows in-frame clones only, minus some. The sample comprises approximately 510,000 clones, 70% to 80% of which are singletons, and 10% to 15% rests with the top ten. The healthy adult donors were HIV-negative and reported no recent acute infections or vaccinations. Sequenced sample: PBMCs. The source is a woman aged 40 to 50 in good health. Some clones in this sample may be carry-over from other donors' samples. V and J are TRBV4-2 and TRBJ2-3; 13 bases align to TRBD2. Here the CDR3 reads CASSQGLAGGGFVTDTQYF. CDR3 in DNA: TGTGCCAGCAGCCAAGGACTAGCGGGAGGTGGTTTTGTCACAGATACGCAGTATTTT.